The T cell receptor beta chain under discussion was sequenced for a study of graft-versus-host responses after intestinal transplantation. Study at large: The study gave all recipients anti-thymocyte globulin induction, then tacrolimus and steroids for 2 to 3 years. Whole-study results and caveats: Analysis identified GvH clones in recipient marrow, with some appearing first in ileum or blood.

As for this clone: What it binds is not known.

Clones were read by immunoSEQ multiplex PCR, and TCRdb kept only the in-frame ones, dropping some. The sample shows about 120,000 clones, roughly 93% of them seen only once. Source: unstimulated CD4+ T cells sorted from spleen or lymph node cells, taken before intestinal transplant. The sequence came from a human donor who received an intestinal transplant.

CDR3 region: CASSRGPSSYNEQFF. The CDR3 nucleotides read TGTGCCAGCAGCCGGGGCCCAAGCTCCTACAATGAGCAGTTCTTC. J is TRBJ2-1 and V is TRBV14, with D perhaps matching TRBD1 (5 bases). V was pared by 4 bases and J by 0 bases, with 10 bases between. The CDR3 sequence is 15 residues long. Germline V gene data show CDR1 as SGHDN and CDR2 as FVKESK.